Each of the 19 T cell receptor beta chains below was sequenced from the same sample in a study of T-cell reconstitution after alpha-beta-depleted transplantation in children. Preparation of the TCRbeta library used unique molecular identifiers. One entry per CDR3 protein, called by TCRdb with MiXCR from the PCR reads. The sample includes hundreds of thousands of distinct CDR3 sequences, approximately 13% of them seen just once. The starting material was PBMCs, mostly from graft donor cells, obtained 360 days after TCRalphabeta/CD19-depleted stem cell transplant. Receptors originate from a male patient younger than 18 who had a stem cell transplant for acute myeloid leukemia, so the T cells may come from the graft donor.

This clonotype occurred many times. J is TRBJ2-1 and V is TRBV29-1; 8 positions match TRBD2. Germline V CDR1 and CDR2: SQVTM, ANQGSEA. This CDR3 spans 14 amino acids. The V segment lost 3 bases and the J segment 7 bases; nucleotides outside the gene matches: 8. CDR3: CSVDVPGLGNEQFF. The DNA of the CDR3 is TGCAGCGTTGATGTCCCGGGACTAGGGAATGAGCAGTTCTTC.

Many counts were recorded for this clonotype. This chain joins TRBV29-1 and TRBJ2-7; 13 bases are a match to TRBD2. Germline assignment: CDR1 SQVTM and CDR2 ANQGSEA. The CDR3 sequence is 14 residues long. Germline trimming cut 4 bases from V and 8 bases from J; bases unmatched to any gene: 8. CDR3 sequence reads: CSVALAGGPSKQYF. CDR3 nucleotide sequence: TGCAGCGTTGCACTAGCGGGAGGGCCGTCAAAGCAGTACTTC.

The rearrangement links TRBV7-9 to TRBJ2-4; D remains ambiguous. Germline CDR1 reads SEHNR; CDR2 reads FQNEAQ (reference sequence). Trimming pared 5 bases from V and 0 bases from J, leaving 11 bases between. The CDR3 consists of 15 residues. The chain's CDR3 is CASSPPEEAKNIQYF. For the CDR3, the DNA is TGTGCCAGCAGCCCCCCTGAGGAAGCCAAAAACATTCAGTACTTC.

The gene calls are TRBV7-3 and TRBJ2-3, with 9 bases that match TRBD1. The CDR3 runs 15 residues. V trimming: 3 bases; J trimming: 4 bases; junction bases outside the gene matches: 5. Germline CDR1 and CDR2: SGHTA and FQGTGA. CDR3 DNA sequence: TGTGCCAGCAGCTTGACAGGGGGGAGGTCAGATACGCAGTATTTT. The encoded protein is CASSLTGGRSDTQYF.

This clonotype came up a few times. The J gene is TRBJ2-7, the V gene TRBV5-1; D gene uncertain. The CDR3 loop spans 13 amino acids. Germline V gives CDR1 SGHRS, CDR2 YFSETQ. V was clipped by 1 base and J by 7 bases, with 12 bases between them. Here the CDR3 reads CASSLSRAWEQYF. Written as DNA, the CDR3 is TGCGCCAGCAGCTTGTCTAGGGCGTGGGAGCAGTACTTC. Using reference TRBV5-1 and TRBJ2-7 for the parts outside the CDR3, the full variable domain is KAGVTQTPRYLIKTRGQQVTLSCSPISGHRSVSWYQQTPGQGLQFLFEYFSETQRNKGNFPGRFSGRQFSNSRSEMNVSTLELGDSALYLCASSLSRAWEQYFGPGTRLTVT.

The chain uses TRBV27 and TRBJ2-3; 10 bases fit TRBD2. The CDR3 is made up of 18 amino acids. Germline CDR1 is MNHEY and CDR2 is SMNVEV (reference sequence). V shed 1 base, J shed 0 bases, and the junction held 7 bases outside the gene matches. The CDR3 coding sequence is TGTGCCAGCAGTTTATATCTAGCGGGAGTCGCTAGCACAGATACGCAGTATTTT. This encodes CASSLYLAGVASTDTQYF.

This clonotype has at least ten counts. The chain carries TRBV10-3 and TRBJ2-2; D uncertain. V dropped 4 bases and J dropped 5 bases, with 11 bases sitting between them. The germline V gene has CDR1 ENHRY and CDR2 SYGVKD. CDR3 length: 14 amino acids. CDR3 residues: CAISVFIETGELFF. CDR3 nucleotides: TGTGCCATCAGTGTCTTTATCGAAACCGGGGAGCTGTTTTTT.

This clonotype was counted between two and nine times. CDR3 coding DNA: TGTGCCAGCAGTCAAGACAGGGTTGGCGATGAGCAGTTCTTC. It specifies CASSQDRVGDEQFF. The chain recombines TRBV28 with TRBJ2-1; 7 bases match TRBD1. Trimming cost V 5 bases and J 8 bases; bases outside gene matches: 9. The CDR3 is 14 residues long. Per germline, CDR1 MDHEN and CDR2 SYDVKM.

The V gene is TRBV6-2 or TRBV6-3, the J gene TRBJ2-3, with 13 bases that match TRBD2. The CDR3 totals 21 residues. Germline CDR1 and CDR2: MNHEY and SVGEGT. The V gene end was trimmed by 6 bases and the J gene end by 3 bases; junction bases not matched to a gene: 21. CDR3: CASSIPGLAGLGTLATDTQYF. CDR3 nucleotides: TGTGCCAGCAGCATCCCGGGACTAGCGGGATTGGGTACGCTAGCTACAGATACGCAGTATTTT.

This clonotype showed up just a few times. The rearrangement links TRBV4-3 to TRBJ2-1; a weak D match, TRBD1 (6 bases). Germline V lookup: CDR1 LGHNA, CDR2 YSLEER. The CDR3 runs to 15 residues. Deletions cut 0 bases from V and 7 bases from J, with 13 bases between. The CDR3 here is CASSQDRGQGNEQFF. The DNA for the CDR3 is TGCGCCAGCAGCCAAGATAGGGGTCAGGGGAATGAGCAGTTCTTC.

This clonotype has a count of ten or more. J is TRBJ2-7 and V is TRBV13; D gene uncertain. The CDR3 is 11 amino acids. Trimming shortened V by 5 bases and J by 6 bases, and 8 bases separated the two germline ends. Germline V gives CDR1 PRHDT, CDR2 FYEKMQ (reference sequence). The CDR3 DNA follows: TGTGCCAGCAGCGGACGGCTCGAGCAGTACTTC. Translation gives CASSGRLEQYF.

This clonotype was recorded a few times. The rearrangement links TRBV23-1 to TRBJ2-4, with D hard to call. TRBV23-1 is an ORF, and what it does is uncertain. V was shortened by 6 bases and J by 0 bases, with 12 bases between the two germline ends. CDR3 length: 15 amino acids. The CDR3 DNA is TGCGCCAGCAGCGGCCGCGTAGTAGCCAAAAACATTCAGTACTTC. This sequence encodes CASSGRVVAKNIQYF.

This clonotype was seen ten or more times. The chain uses TRBV3-1 and TRBJ1-5; D gene uncertain. The CDR3 extends over 14 amino acids. Germline CDR1 reads LGHDT; CDR2 reads YNNKEL (reference sequence). V dropped 6 bases and J dropped 0 bases, with 9 bases sitting between them. For the CDR3, the DNA is TGTGCCAGCAGTCGCTGGGATAGCAATCAGCCCCAGCATTTT. As protein: CASSRWDSNQPQHF.

The gene calls are TRBV10-3 and TRBJ2-6, with D possibly matching TRBD2 (5 bases). The germline V and J ends were trimmed by 7 bases and 0 bases, with 10 bases remaining between them. Germline V gene sequence: CDR1 ENHRY, CDR2 SYGVKD. The CDR3 has 15 amino acids. The CDR3: CAIKGGHSGANVLTF. The CDR3 DNA is TGTGCCATCAAAGGAGGCCACTCTGGGGCCAACGTCCTGACTTTC.

The V call is TRBV4-3, the J call TRBJ2-7, with D possibly TRBD2 on 6 matching bases. This CDR3 comprises 14 residues. Per the germline V gene, CDR1 is LGHNA and CDR2 is YSLEER. Deletions cut 4 bases from V and 7 bases from J, with 17 bases between. The CDR3 protein is CASSPGGLAREQYF. CDR3 in DNA: TGCGCCAGCAGCCCCGGCGGGCTAGCGCGGGAGCAGTACTTC.

This clonotype came up a few times. The chain employs TRBV29-1 and TRBJ2-3, with D perhaps matching TRBD1 (5 bases). The CDR3 covers 15 residues. Deletions cut 6 bases from V and 2 bases from J, with 18 bases between. Germline V CDR1 and CDR2: SQVTM, ANQGSEA. CDR3 residues: CSVATDSIPTDTQYF. The CDR3 bases are TGCAGCGTCGCGACAGACTCTATTCCCACAGATACGCAGTATTTT.

This clonotype came up many times. The genes are TRBV29-1 and TRBJ2-2, with TRBD2 matching over 13 bases. V lost 7 bases and J lost 6; bases outside the gene matches: 5. Germline CDR1 SQVTM, CDR2 ANQGSEA. The length of the CDR3 is 14 residues. Here the CDR3 DNA reads TGCAGCGCAGGACTAGCGGGAGCCGCCGGGGAGCTGTTTTTT. Its translation is CSAGLAGAAGELFF.

This clonotype has more than one count but fewer than ten. The rearrangement joins TRBV5-1 to TRBJ2-3; 8 positions agree with TRBD1. Germline values: CDR1 SGHRS, CDR2 YFSETQ. The CDR3 runs 14 residues. The V gene end was trimmed by 4 bases and the J gene end by 6 bases; junction bases not matched to a gene: 7. The CDR3 DNA reads as TGCGCCAGCAGCCGTGACAGGGGATACGATACGCAGTATTTT. It yields the protein CASSRDRGYDTQYF.

This clonotype came up once. The CDR3 nucleotides read TGTGCCAGCAGCCAGGACTCGGCGGACACCGGGGAGCTGTTTTTT. This translates into CASSQDSADTGELFF. This rearrangement joins TRBV7-3 to TRBJ2-2; D perhaps matches TRBD2 (5 bases). V was cut by 5 bases and J by 3 bases, with 13 bases left in between. CDR1 and CDR2 from the germline V gene are SGHTA and FQGTGA. This CDR3 region has 15 residues.